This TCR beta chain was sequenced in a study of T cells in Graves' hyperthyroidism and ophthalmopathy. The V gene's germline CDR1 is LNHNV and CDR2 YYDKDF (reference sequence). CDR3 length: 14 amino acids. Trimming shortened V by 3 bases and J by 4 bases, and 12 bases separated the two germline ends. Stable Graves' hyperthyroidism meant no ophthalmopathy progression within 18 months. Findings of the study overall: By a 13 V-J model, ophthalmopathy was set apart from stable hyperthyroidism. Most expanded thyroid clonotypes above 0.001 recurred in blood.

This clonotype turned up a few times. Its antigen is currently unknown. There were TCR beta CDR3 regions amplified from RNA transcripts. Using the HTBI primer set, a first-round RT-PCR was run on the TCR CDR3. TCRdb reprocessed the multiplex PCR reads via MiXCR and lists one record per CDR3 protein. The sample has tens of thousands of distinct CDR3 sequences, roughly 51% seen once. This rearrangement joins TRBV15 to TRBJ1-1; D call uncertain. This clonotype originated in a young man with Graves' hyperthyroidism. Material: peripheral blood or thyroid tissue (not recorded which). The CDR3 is CATSSLTSGTEAFF. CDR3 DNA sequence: TGTGCCACCAGCAGCTTAACCTCCGGCACTGAAGCTTTCTTT.